These 22 T cell receptor beta chains originate from one sample sequenced in a study of T cells in Graves' hyperthyroidism and ophthalmopathy. Authors of the study amplified TCR beta CDR3 regions from RNA transcripts. With the HTBI primer set, the TCR CDR3 went through a first round of RT-PCR. A single record per CDR3 protein comes from TCRdb applying MiXCR to the multiplex PCR reads. The sample lists 500,000 to 600,000 distinct CDR3 sequences, approximately 20% occurring once. Sequencing was carried out using blood. These receptors were obtained from a man aged 35 to 55 with Graves' ophthalmopathy.

This clonotype was seen repeatedly, ten times or more. The chain carries TRBV2 and TRBJ1-6; D perhaps matches TRBD1 (5 bases). CDR1 and CDR2 (germline): SNHLY, FYNNEI. This CDR3 is 15 amino acids long. Trimming stripped 2 bases from V and 10 bases from J, with 15 bases between. Here the CDR3 reads CASSEWAGLSSPLHF. CDR3 nucleotide sequence: TGTGCCAGCAGTGAATGGGCAGGGCTAAGCTCACCCCTCCACTTT.

This clonotype was found many times. V and J are TRBV12-3 or TRBV12-4 and TRBJ1-1; D is unclear. The CDR3 contains 13 residues. V was cut by 6 bases and J by 2 bases, with 10 bases left in between. CDR3: CASRLWGNTEAFF. In nucleotides, the CDR3 is TGTGCCAGCAGACTATGGGGAAACACTGAAGCTTTCTTT.

The chain combines TRBV6-2 or TRBV6-3 with TRBJ2-1, with D unclear. Germline lookup yields CDR1 MNHEY and CDR2 SVGEGT. This CDR3 region has 17 residues. The V end was cut by 5 bases, the J end by 0 bases, with 17 bases between. CDR3 region: CASSTPPPISSYNEQFF. CDR3 DNA sequence: TGTGCCAGCAGTACGCCTCCGCCAATAAGCTCCTACAATGAGCAGTTCTTC.

Worth noting for this clonotype: A much larger clone differs by one base, so this may be a read error. The conserved phenylalanine or tryptophan is not found at the CDR3 terminus, so this likely reflects a read error. The chain recombines TRBV28 with TRBJ1-5, with 11 nucleotides matching TRBD1. Germline V lookup: CDR1 MDHEN, CDR2 SYDVKM. V gave up 7 bases and J gave up 6 bases; unmatched junction bases: 8. The CDR3 spans 15 residues. CDR3: CASTPGQGVRQPQHL. The CDR3 DNA is TGTGCCAGCACCCCGGGACAGGGGGTTCGTCAGCCCCAGCATCTT.

This clonotype was seen a few times. This chain joins TRBV2 and TRBJ1-4; the match to TRBD1 covers 7 bases. The germline gives CDR1 SNHLY, CDR2 FYNNEI. J was trimmed by 2 bases and V by 8 bases; bases with no gene match: 8. The CDR3 length is 15 residues. In nucleotides, the CDR3 is TGTGCCAGCCGGACCCAAGGGGGCACTAATGAAAAACTGTTTTTT. Translating it yields CASRTQGGTNEKLFF.

This sequence joins TRBV27 and TRBJ2-3; 7 positions agree with TRBD2. The CDR3 sequence is 12 residues long. V shed 8 bases and J 10 bases; nucleotides not matched to a gene: 9. Germline-derived CDR1 and CDR2 are MNHEY and SMNVEV (reference sequence). CDR3 loop: CASGAGLTSQYF. CDR3 nucleotides: TGTGCCAGCGGAGCGGGATTAACTTCGCAGTATTTT.

This clonotype was observed a handful of times. The genes are TRBV20-1 and TRBJ2-7, with 8 bases fitting TRBD1. Germline CDR1 and CDR2: DFQATT and SNEGSKA (reference sequence). The CDR3 has 13 residues. Trimming cost V 6 bases and J 3 bases; bases outside gene matches: 7. The CDR3 DNA follows: TGCAGTGCCACGGACAGGGTAGGCTACGAGCAGTACTTC. Protein sequence: CSATDRVGYEQYF.

J is TRBJ1-1 and V is TRBV4-1, with D perhaps matching TRBD1 (5 bases). V lost 0 bases and J lost 4, with 15 bases in between. This CDR3 comprises 16 residues. Germline V gene data show CDR1 as MGHRA and CDR2 as YSYEKL. CDR3 DNA: TGCGCCAGCAGCCAAGAATTGTACGGGACGAGCACTGAAGCTTTCTTT. This codes for CASSQELYGTSTEAFF.

This chain connects TRBV3-1 to TRBJ2-2; 14 bases match TRBD2. Germline V CDR1 and CDR2: LGHDT, YNNKEL (reference sequence). J was trimmed by 0 bases and V by 1 base; bases with no gene match: 1. The CDR3 runs to 18 residues. The CDR3 spells CASSQGLAGGANTGELFF. The CDR3 DNA sequence: TGTGCCAGCAGCCAAGGACTAGCGGGAGGGGCGAACACCGGGGAGCTGTTTTTT. Full variable domain (outside the CDR3, taken from reference TRBV3-1 and TRBJ2-2): DTAVSQTPKYLVTQMGNDKSIKCEQNLGHDTMYWYKQDSKKFLKIMFSYNNKELIINETVPNRFSPKSPDKAHLNLHINSLELGDSAVYFCASSQGLAGGANTGELFFGEGSRLTVL.

This clonotype turned up a few times. This sequence joins TRBV29-1 and TRBJ2-2, with TRBD2 matching 7 bases. V was pared by 4 bases and J by 5 bases, with 7 bases of the junction left unmatched. There are 14 residues in the CDR3. The germline V gene encodes CDR1 SQVTM and CDR2 ANQGSEA. The CDR3, as DNA: TGCAGCGTTGGGGGCGGGGGTGGTACCGGGGAGCTGTTTTTT. This gives the protein CSVGGGGGTGELFF.

The V call is TRBV11-2, the J call TRBJ2-3, with D possibly being TRBD1 (5 bases). Trimming stripped 6 bases from V and 2 bases from J, with 15 bases between. The V gene's germline CDR1 is SGHAT and CDR2 FQNNGV. CDR3 length: 15 residues. DNA of the CDR3: TGTGCCAGCAGTCCGGGCAGGGTATACACAGATACGCAGTATTTT. Protein sequence: CASSPGRVYTDTQYF. The variable domain in full, with the rest retrieved from reference TRBV11-2 and TRBJ2-3, is EAGVAQSPRYKIIEKRQSVAFWCNPISGHATLYWYQQILGQGPKLLIQFQNNGVVDDSQLPKDRFSAERLKGVDSTLKIQPAKLEDSAVYLCASSPGRVYTDTQYFGPGTRLTVL.

The chain is built from TRBV27 and TRBJ2-1; D is undetermined. Germline assignment: CDR1 MNHEY and CDR2 SMNVEV (reference sequence). This CDR3 spans 12 amino acids. Trimming left V 8 bases short and J 6 bases short, with 11 bases between. CDR3 DNA: TGTGCCAGCGGGTTTAGGAGCAATGAGCAGTTCTTC. Translating gives CASGFRSNEQFF.

The table lists this clonotype with a few counts. The V gene is TRBV7-9, the J gene TRBJ1-1; D gene uncertain. This CDR3 comprises 13 residues. The V end lost 2 bases, the J end lost 4 bases, and 8 bases lay between the germline ends. Germline loops: CDR1 SEHNR, CDR2 FQNEAQ (reference sequence). The CDR3 DNA sequence: TGTGCCAGCAGCTTACCTGGTATCACTGAAGCTTTCTTT. It specifies CASSLPGITEAFF.

This clonotype was detected ten times or more. The chain combines TRBV28 with TRBJ2-3, with a weak D call TRBD1 (6 bases). V was shortened by 3 bases and J by 2 bases, with 12 bases between the two germline ends. The CDR3 contains 15 residues. In germline, CDR1 is MDHEN, CDR2 SYDVKM. The CDR3 coding sequence is TGTGCCAGCAGTTTGGGTCAGGGGCCCACAGATACGCAGTATTTT. Its protein is CASSLGQGPTDTQYF.

The CDR3 bases are TGTGCCAGCAGTTCCGGGACAGGGAACGGAGAATCACCCCTCCACTTT. It is translated as CASSSGTGNGESPLHF. The chain links TRBV12-3 or TRBV12-4 to TRBJ1-6, with 9 nucleotides matching TRBD1. The J segment lost 10 bases and the V segment lost 4 bases, leaving 11 bases of the junction unmatched. The CDR3 is made up of 16 amino acids.

Worth noting for this clonotype: A much larger clone differs from this one at a single base, so this may be a read error. The rearrangement links TRBV12-3 or TRBV12-4 to TRBJ2-7; either TRBD1 or TRBD2 may supply D (5 bases each). This CDR3 is built from 13 residues. Between the trimmed V and J ends, which lost 2 bases and 3 bases, there was a span of 8 bases. The CDR3 bases are TGTGCCAGCAGTTTAAATGGGGGCTACGAGCAGTACTTC. This codes for CASSLNGGYEQYF.

The chain combines TRBV7-9 with TRBJ2-3, with TRBD2 identical over 10 bases. Germline V gene lookup returns CDR1 SEHNR and CDR2 FQNEAQ (reference sequence). This CDR3 spans 14 amino acids. V was clipped by 3 bases and J by 6 bases; unmatched bases: 3. CDR3 amino acids: CASSFQTSGDTQYF. The CDR3 region has the DNA TGTGCCAGCAGCTTCCAGACTAGCGGGGATACGCAGTATTTT. Drawing the rest from reference TRBV7-9 and TRBJ2-3, the complete variable domain is DTGVSQNPRHKITKRGQNVTFRCDPISEHNRLYWYRQTLGQGPEFLTYFQNEAQLEKSRLLSDRFSAERPKGSFSTLEIQRTEQGDSAMYLCASSFQTSGDTQYFGPGTRLTVL.

Ten or more counts support this clonotype. V and J are TRBV7-8 and TRBJ2-1, with 9 bases that match TRBD2. The V gene's germline CDR1 is SGHVS and CDR2 FQNEAQ. CDR3 length: 16 amino acids. The junction had 10 bases not matched to a gene; V was cut back by 7 bases and J by 3 bases. The chain's CDR3 is CASTQGAAGGYNEQFF. CDR3 in DNA: TGTGCCAGCACCCAAGGGGCAGCGGGGGGCTACAATGAGCAGTTCTTC.

V is TRBV6-1 and J is TRBJ2-7; 10 bases line up with TRBD1. This CDR3 spans 15 amino acids. V gave up 6 bases and J gave up 3 bases; unmatched junction bases: 8. CDR1 is MNHNS, CDR2 SASEGT, per germline. This CDR3 is CASRPRGQGSYEQYF. CDR3 bases: TGTGCCAGCAGACCCCGGGGACAGGGGAGCTACGAGCAGTACTTC.

The table lists this clonotype with many counts. V gene TRBV20-1 combines with J gene TRBJ1-2; weak D call: TRBD1 (5 bases). The V end lost 6 bases, the J end lost 4 bases, and 9 bases lay between the germline ends. The CDR3 loop spans 11 amino acids. Per the germline V gene, CDR1 is DFQATT and CDR2 is SNEGSKA (reference sequence). The chain's CDR3 is CSAVDIYGYTF. CDR3 sequence (DNA): TGCAGTGCGGTGGACATCTATGGCTACACCTTC.

The sample holds a few counts of this clonotype. The chain carries TRBV6-5 and TRBJ2-3; the D is unclear. Germline V CDR1 and CDR2: MNHEY, SVGAGI. CDR3 length: 13 residues. The ends were cut back, 0 bases at V and 5 bases at J, with 6 bases in the middle. The CDR3 here is CASSYSVGDTQYF. The DNA for the CDR3 is TGTGCCAGCAGTTACTCGGTCGGAGATACGCAGTATTTT.

This clonotype was counted ten times or more. The chain joins TRBV7-9 to TRBJ2-3; weak D call: TRBD1 (6 bases). Per germline, CDR1 SEHNR and CDR2 FQNEAQ (reference sequence). Between the trimmed V and J ends, which lost 5 bases and 0 bases, there was a span of 18 bases. This CDR3 region has 17 residues. The CDR3 DNA is TGTGCCAGCAGCCCCCCGGGATTGGGACAAAGCACAGATACGCAGTATTTT. It translates to CASSPPGLGQSTDTQYF.